The rows below give T cell receptor beta chains drawn from one sample of a study of T cells in Graves' hyperthyroidism and ophthalmopathy. TCRdb re-derived calls from the multiplex PCR reads in MiXCR, one entry per CDR3 protein. The data hold about 400,000 distinct CDR3 sequences, with roughly 15% observed a single time. Sequenced sample: blood. Receptor source: a woman between 25 and 40 years old with Graves' ophthalmopathy. The CDR3 runs from the conserved cysteine through the conserved F or W. A D gene is named only where the DNA matches it firmly. Part of the rows lack a size; the others show once, few, many or a class for expanded clones.

length: 14
size: many
V: TRBV2
J: TRBJ2-6
D: -
DNA: TGTGCCAGCAGCGGGGGAAGTGGGGCCAACGTCCTGACTTTC
CDR3: CASSGGSGANVLTF

length: 14
size: many
V: TRBV29-1
J: TRBJ2-1
D: -
DNA: TGCAGCCATTCTCGGCGGAGTTCCTACAATGAGCAGTTCTTC
CDR3: CSHSRRSSYNEQFF

length: 15
size: many
V: TRBV28
J: TRBJ1-2
D: -
DNA: TGTGCCAGCAGTAGAAACAGGGATGGGGGAAATGGCTACACCTTC
CDR3: CASSRNRDGGNGYTF

length: 16
size: once
V: TRBV28
J: TRBJ2-1
D: TRBD2
DNA: TGTGCCAGTTTTCCGACTAGCGGGGGGACGTACAATGAGCAGTTCTTC
CDR3: CASFPTSGGTYNEQFF

length: 15
size: -
V: TRBV7-9
J: TRBJ2-3
D: TRBD1
DNA: TGTGCCAGCAGCACGACAGGGGATAGCACAGATACGCAGTATTTT
CDR3: CASSTTGDSTDTQYF

length: 12
size: few
V: TRBV20-1
J: TRBJ1-3
D: -
DNA: TGCAGTGTGCCCGACTCTGGAAACACCATATATTTT
CDR3: CSVPDSGNTIYF

length: 13
size: many
V: TRBV20-1
J: TRBJ2-7
D: -
DNA: TGCAGTGCTAGTAAGGGTGCGGCTCCAAAGCAGTACTTC
CDR3: CSASKGAAPKQYF

length: 14
size: few
V: TRBV7-2
J: TRBJ1-1
D: -
DNA: TGTGCCAGCAGCTGGACAACAGGGCCTGCTGAAGCTTTCTTT
CDR3: CASSWTTGPAEAFF

length: 12
size: many
V: TRBV7-9
J: TRBJ1-1
D: -
DNA: TGTGCCAGCAGGAGGGGGGTAACTGAAGCTTTCTTT
CDR3: CASRRGVTEAFF

length: 13
size: -
V: TRBV9
J: TRBJ2-3
D: -
DNA: TGTGCCAGCAGGGACTACATAACAGATACGCAGTATTTT
CDR3: CASRDYITDTQYF

length: 17
size: few
V: TRBV19
J: TRBJ1-1
D: TRBD1
DNA: TGTGCCAGTAGTAACCTCATACGGACAGGGGTGAACACTGAAGCTTTCTTT
CDR3: CASSNLIRTGVNTEAFF

length: 14
size: many
V: TRBV14
J: TRBJ1-4
D: -
DNA: TGTGCCAGCAGCCAAGGACAGGCCAATGAAAAACTGTTTTTT
CDR3: CASSQGQANEKLFF

length: 13
size: many
V: TRBV28
J: TRBJ1-1
D: -
DNA: TGTGCCAGCATCTCAGTGATGAACACTGAAGCTTTCTTT
CDR3: CASISVMNTEAFF

length: 11
size: -
V: TRBV18
J: TRBJ2-7
D: -
DNA: TGCGCTTCCAGGGGATTCTACGAGCAGTACTTC
CDR3: CASRGFYEQYF

length: 13
size: once
V: TRBV2
J: TRBJ1-2
D: TRBD1
DNA: TGTGCCAGCAGGGACAGGAGAAACTATGGCTACACCTTC
CDR3: CASRDRRNYGYTF

length: 16
size: many
V: TRBV20-1
J: TRBJ2-3
D: -
DNA: TGCAGTGCTAGAGACCCCCCCCACGGGGATGCAGGGGCGCAGTATTTT
CDR3: CSARDPPHGDAGAQYF

length: 16
size: -
V: TRBV6-1
J: TRBJ1-6
D: TRBD1
DNA: TGTGCCAGCACCTTTTACCGGGACAGGGTTGATTCACCCCTCCACTTT
CDR3: CASTFYRDRVDSPLHF

length: 17
size: many
V: TRBV7-8
J: TRBJ1-1
D: -
DNA: TGTGCCAGCAGCTTAGCGGGGGGGCGCGCGGGGAAAACTGAAGCTTTCTTT
CDR3: CASSLAGGRAGKTEAFF

length: 16
size: many
V: TRBV24-1
J: TRBJ2-2
D: -
DNA: TGTGCCACCAGTGCTCTCCTCGGACAGAACACCGGGGAGCTGTTTTTT
CDR3: CATSALLGQNTGELFF

length: 16
size: -
V: TRBV29-1
J: TRBJ1-4
D: -
DNA: TGCAGCGTTGAAGTCCTTACAGCTGCAACTAATGAAAAACTGTTTTTT
CDR3: CSVEVLTAATNEKLFF

length: 15
size: many
V: TRBV7-2
J: TRBJ1-2
D: -
DNA: TGTGCCAGCAGCTCCGCAGGGCCGGGCTTCTATGGCTACACCTTC
CDR3: CASSSAGPGFYGYTF

length: 15
size: many
V: TRBV11-2
J: TRBJ2-5
D: TRBD1
DNA: TGTGCCAGCAGCGAGGGACAGGGGTTTCTAGAGACCCAGTACTTC
CDR3: CASSEGQGFLETQYF

length: 14
size: -
V: TRBV2
J: TRBJ1-3
D: -
DNA: TGTGCCAGGGAACGGGTCAGCTCTGGAAACACCATATATTTT
CDR3: CARERVSSGNTIYF

length: 16
size: many
V: TRBV28
J: TRBJ2-1
D: TRBD2
DNA: TGTGCCAGCAGTTTATGGACTAGCGGGGGGAATAATAAGCAGTTCTTC
CDR3: CASSLWTSGGNNKQFF

length: 18
size: many
V: TRBV13
J: TRBJ2-6
D: -
DNA: TGTGCCAGCAGCTTAGAGGCAGGGACCCCCTCTGGGGCCAACGTCCTGACTTTC
CDR3: CASSLEAGTPSGANVLTF

length: 12
size: -
V: TRBV19
J: TRBJ1-5
D: -
DNA: TGTGCCAGTAGTATAGCGTATCAGCCCCAGCATTTT
CDR3: CASSIAYQPQHF

length: 18
size: -
V: TRBV6-2/TRBV6-3
J: TRBJ2-2
D: -
DNA: TGTGCCAGCACTATCATCCCGAGACTCAACGCGAACACCGGGGAGCTGTTTTTT
CDR3: CASTIIPRLNANTGELFF

length: 12
size: many
V: TRBV19
J: TRBJ1-1
D: -
DNA: TGTGCCACCTCTACTATCCATGCTGAAGCTTTCTTT
CDR3: CATSTIHAEAFF

length: 15
size: many
V: TRBV6-1
J: TRBJ1-2
D: -
DNA: TGTGCCAGCAGTGACTTAGGAGTCGGGGGCTATGGCTACACCTTC
CDR3: CASSDLGVGGYGYTF

length: 13
size: many
V: TRBV4-2
J: TRBJ2-7
D: -
DNA: TGTGCCAGCAGCCAAGGGACTAACTACGAGCAGTACTTC
CDR3: CASSQGTNYEQYF

length: 17
size: many
V: TRBV4-1
J: TRBJ2-7
D: -
DNA: TGCGCCAGCAGCCAAGGGACTTGGACAGAGGGCTCCTACGAGCAGTACTTC
CDR3: CASSQGTWTEGSYEQYF